Below, 23 T cell receptor beta chains from the same sample are listed, as sequenced in a study of OX40 agonist ivuxolimab in advanced cancers. Data came from immunoSEQ multiplex PCR; TCRdb stores just in-frame clones and leaves some out. The sample has tens of thousands of clones, 80% to 95% seen once; the top ten hold roughly 6.9%. Sequenced here: CD4+ or CD8+ T cells sorted from blood, sampled in a trial of the OX40 agonist ivuxolimab. The receptors were sampled from an adult with an advanced solid tumor such as melanoma, head and neck, liver or kidney cancer.

This chain joins TRBV2 and TRBJ2-2; D remains ambiguous. The V end lost 7 bases, the J end lost 7 bases, and 16 bases lay between the germline ends. Germline V lookup: CDR1 SNHLY, CDR2 FYNNEI. This CDR3 is 14 amino acids long. The DNA of the CDR3 is TGTGCCAGCACGAGCAGGACCTTCGGCGGGGAGCTGTTTTTT. Translation: CASTSRTFGGELFF.

The chain's CDR3 is CSVVETGVSYEQYF. CDR3 DNA: TGCAGCGTTGTTGAGACAGGGGTTTCCTACGAGCAGTACTTC. The rearrangement uses TRBV29-1 and TRBJ2-7, with 8 bases aligning to TRBD1. V was pared by 4 bases and J by 1 base, with 6 bases of the junction left unmatched. The CDR3 covers 14 residues. CDR1 and CDR2 (germline): SQVTM, ANQGSEA.

The chain couples TRBV4-2 to TRBJ2-5, with D possibly TRBD2 on 7 matching bases. Trimming stripped 4 bases from V and 4 bases from J, with 13 bases between. Germline loops: CDR1 LGHNA, CDR2 YNFKEQ. This CDR3 is 14 amino acids long. The CDR3 protein is CASSPRGAGETQYF. The CDR3 region has the DNA TGTGCCAGCAGCCCCCGGGGGGCGGGAGAGACCCAGTACTTC.

J is TRBJ2-7 and V is TRBV28; TRBD2 matches 10 bases. Germline V lookup: CDR1 MDHEN, CDR2 SYDVKM. The CDR3 sequence is 15 residues long. The V gene end was trimmed by 5 bases and the J gene end by 0 bases; junction bases not matched to a gene: 4. CDR3 region: CASSLSGRSSYEQYF. The CDR3 nucleotides are TGTGCCAGCAGTCTTAGCGGGAGGAGCTCCTACGAGCAGTACTTC.

This sequence joins TRBV4-1 and TRBJ1-2; D is uncertain. CDR1 and CDR2 (germline): MGHRA, YSYEKL. The CDR3 consists of 14 residues. V shed 1 base and J shed 5 bases, with 11 bases lying between them. This CDR3 reads CASSQAPTGYGYTF. In DNA form, the CDR3 reads TGCGCCAGCAGCCAAGCCCCGACCGGATATGGCTACACCTTC.

CDR3 in amino acids: CASSLGQTNEKLFF. DNA for the CDR3: TGTGCCAGCAGCCTGGGACAGACTAATGAAAAACTGTTTTTT. This sequence joins TRBV5-4 and TRBJ1-4; TRBD1 matches at 7 bases. CDR3 length: 14 residues. V lost 4 bases to trimming and J lost 2 bases; unmatched junction nucleotides: 2. The germline gives CDR1 SGHNT, CDR2 YYREEE (reference sequence). Combining the CDR3 with reference TRBV5-4 and TRBJ1-4 gives the whole variable domain ETGVTQSPTHLIKTRGQQVTLRCSSQSGHNTVSWYQQALGQGPQFIFQYYREEENGRGNFPPRFSGLQFPNYSSELNVNALELDDSALYLCASSLGQTNEKLFFGSGTQLSVL.

The chain employs TRBV28 and TRBJ1-1; tentatively, D is TRBD1 (6 bases). Trimming pared 5 bases from V and 1 base from J, leaving 14 bases between. This CDR3 is 15 amino acids long. Germline V lookup: CDR1 MDHEN, CDR2 SYDVKM. CDR3 loop: CASSPLTGWNTEAFF. The CDR3 DNA sequence: TGTGCCAGCAGTCCGTTGACAGGATGGAACACTGAAGCTTTCTTT.

V gene TRBV5-1 combines with J gene TRBJ2-5, with 9 positions matching TRBD2. The J call may be faulty, since TRBJ2-7 better matches the DNA end. The CDR3 spans 15 residues. Germline V gene lookup returns CDR1 SGHRS and CDR2 YFSETQ. Written as DNA, the CDR3 is TGCGCCAGCAGCCCCATCGCTAGCGGGAACTACGAGCAGTACTTC. Its translation is CASSPIASGNYEQYF.

This clone was seen a few times. The CDR3 region has the DNA TGTGCCAGCTCACTACGGAGACAGACCTCTGGAAACACCATATATTTT. Amino acids: CASSLRRQTSGNTIYF. V usage is TRBV18 and J usage is TRBJ1-3, with TRBD1 as a possible D gene (5 bases). CDR1 is KGHSH, CDR2 LQKENI, per germline. The V and J ends lost 4 bases and 0 bases respectively, with 13 bases between them. This CDR3 is 16 amino acids long.

CDR3 amino acids: CASSPGRPIHEQYF. CDR3 DNA: TGTGCCAGCAGCCCCGGACGCCCTATCCACGAGCAGTACTTC. V usage is TRBV5-6 and J usage is TRBJ2-7; no reliable D call. The germline V gene has CDR1 SGHDT and CDR2 YYEEEE. This CDR3 spans 14 amino acids. The germline V and J ends were trimmed by 4 bases and 5 bases, with 16 bases remaining between them.

The chain is built from TRBV11-1 and TRBJ2-5; D might be TRBD1 (6 bases). CDR1 is SGHAT and CDR2 is FQDESV in the germline V gene (reference sequence). This CDR3 comprises 14 residues. V was clipped by 4 bases and J by 5 bases, with 14 bases between them. The DNA for the CDR3 is TGTGCCAGCAGCTCAAACAGGGTTACCGAGACCCAGTACTTC. This codes for CASSSNRVTETQYF.

This rearrangement joins TRBV10-3 to TRBJ2-4; D may be TRBD2 (6 bases). V was trimmed by 0 bases and J by 2 bases, leaving 14 bases between them. The CDR3 contains 17 residues. Germline assignment: CDR1 ENHRY and CDR2 SYGVKD. The CDR3 loop is CAISESLRDLSKNIQYF. The CDR3 nucleotides read TGTGCCATCAGTGAGTCGTTGCGGGACTTATCCAAAAACATTCAGTACTTC.

The chain carries TRBV5-3 and TRBJ2-5; TRBD2 is a possible D gene (6 bases). TRBV5-3 counts as an open reading frame of uncertain function. The CDR3 consists of 15 residues. V was trimmed by 2 bases and J by 3 bases, leaving 14 bases between them. CDR3: CARSFWLAIEETQYF. CDR3 DNA: TGTGCCAGAAGCTTTTGGCTAGCGATTGAAGAGACCCAGTACTTC.

The chain combines TRBV5-4 with TRBJ2-2; 9 bases line up with TRBD2. The V segment lost 1 base and the J segment 7 bases; nucleotides outside the gene matches: 5. Germline lookup yields CDR1 SGHNT and CDR2 YYREEE (reference sequence). This CDR3 has 15 residues. The DNA for the CDR3 is TGTGCCAGCAGCTTGCTAGCGGGAATCGACGGGGAGCTGTTTTTT. Translated, it gives CASSLLAGIDGELFF.

The chain joins TRBV30 to TRBJ1-3; 7 nucleotides match TRBD1. The CDR3 contains 13 residues. V lost 7 bases, J lost 4 bases, and 7 bases stayed unmatched. Germline V lookup: CDR1 GTSNPN, CDR2 SVGIG (reference sequence). The CDR3 spells CAYRTGGGNTIYF. The CDR3 nucleotides are TGTGCCTATCGGACAGGTGGGGGAAACACCATATATTTT. Complete variable domain (other parts from reference TRBV30 and TRBJ1-3): SQTIHQWPATLVQPVGSPLSLECTVEGTSNPNLYWYRQAAGRGLQLLFYSVGIGQISSEVPQNLSASRPQDRQFILSSKKLLLSDSGFYLCAYRTGGGNTIYFGEGSWLTVV.

This chain joins TRBV7-9 and TRBJ1-2, with D tentatively TRBD1 (5 bases). V lost 3 bases and J lost 8, with 13 bases in between. CDR3 length: 13 residues. CDR1 SEHNR and CDR2 FQNEAQ come from the germline V gene (reference sequence). In DNA, the CDR3 is TGTGCCAGCAGCTTTCCCCCTGGACACGGCTACACCTTC. This sequence encodes CASSFPPGHGYTF. Full variable domain (rest looked up from reference TRBV7-9 and TRBJ1-2): DTGVSQNPRHKITKRGQNVTFRCDPISEHNRLYWYRQTLGQGPEFLTYFQNEAQLEKSRLLSDRFSAERPKGSFSTLEIQRTEQGDSAMYLCASSFPPGHGYTFGSGTRLTVV.

The V call is TRBV7-3, the J call TRBJ2-7; D is perhaps TRBD1 or TRBD2 (5 bases each). V was trimmed by 3 bases and J by 3 bases, leaving 9 bases between them. Germline V gene data show CDR1 as SGHTA and CDR2 as FQGTGA. The length of the CDR3 is 13 residues. The CDR3 reads CASSLGPIYEQYF. As DNA, the CDR3 is TGTGCCAGCAGCTTGGGACCTATCTACGAGCAGTACTTC.

The V call is TRBV9, the J call TRBJ1-4; TRBD1 aligns across 10 bases. Looked up from germline, CDR1 is SGDLS and CDR2 is YYNGEE. V lost 0 bases, J lost 8 bases, and 4 bases stayed unmatched. The CDR3 extends over 15 amino acids. CDR3 sequence: CASSVGGQGTEKLFF. CDR3 coding DNA: TGTGCCAGCAGCGTAGGGGGACAGGGGACAGAAAAACTGTTTTTT.

This chain links TRBV7-9 with TRBJ2-3; TRBD1 matches 10 bases. The V gene end was trimmed by 3 bases and the J gene end by 0 bases; junction bases not matched to a gene: 3. Germline loops: CDR1 SEHNR, CDR2 FQNEAQ (reference sequence). The CDR3 contains 16 residues. The CDR3 DNA follows: TGTGCCAGCAGCTTTGGGACAGGGGTTAGCACAGATACGCAGTATTTT. Its protein product is CASSFGTGVSTDTQYF.

This clone turned up a few times. The genes are TRBV20-1 and TRBJ1-1; unclear D gene. The germline gives CDR1 DFQATT, CDR2 SNEGSKA (reference sequence). Trimming shortened V by 0 bases and J by 6 bases, and 5 bases separated the two germline ends. The CDR3 runs 11 residues. The CDR3 loop reads CSARDPPEAFF. For the CDR3, the DNA is TGCAGTGCTAGAGATCCCCCTGAAGCTTTCTTT.

The J gene is TRBJ2-1, the V gene TRBV28; 8 bases are shared with TRBD2. The CDR3 sequence is 15 residues long. V gave up 7 bases and J gave up 2 bases; unmatched junction bases: 7. The germline CDR1 and CDR2 sequences are MDHEN and SYDVKM. The CDR3 nucleotides are TGTGCCAGCATAATGGCGGGAGGTCCCTACAATGAGCAGTTCTTC. Encoded protein: CASIMAGGPYNEQFF.

The chain joins TRBV5-1 to TRBJ2-5, with 15 bases lining up with TRBD2. This CDR3 has 16 amino acids. With V trimmed by 8 bases and J by 5 bases, 10 bases remained unmatched. Germline V gives CDR1 SGHRS, CDR2 YFSETQ. The DNA of the CDR3 is TGCGCCAGTAGCGGACTAGCGGGAGGGCCGGAGGAGACCCAGTACTTC. Encoded protein: CASSGLAGGPEETQYF.

J is TRBJ2-4 and V is TRBV7-2, with 9 positions matching TRBD2. The CDR3 has 15 residues. Germline lookup yields CDR1 SGHTA and CDR2 FQGNSA. Unmatched junction bases numbered 7, after V lost 4 bases and J lost 6 bases. Here the CDR3 reads CASSSTSTSGNIQYF. The CDR3 DNA reads as TGTGCCAGCAGCTCGACTTCGACTAGCGGAAACATTCAGTACTTC.